The source of this T cell receptor beta chain is a study of shared clonotypes between healthy human individuals (dated by TCRdb to about 2020). About the study as a whole: The cohort included three men and a couple of women between 18 and 49 years of age. Blood TCR repertoires of about five healthy adults were deeply sequenced to estimate repertoire size and the extent of clonotype sharing between individuals. Between about 0.85 and 9.5 billion PBMCs per donor were obtained by leukapheresis. Libraries were prepared and TCR repertoires were sequenced by different laboratories using diverse techniques, in order to increase sequencing depth and limit assay-specific biases. Per donor, three plates each were used for CD4 naive and CD4 memory, two for CD8 naive, and one for CD8 memory.

Turning to this clone: Its antigen is not yet known. It has no much larger one-base neighbor in the sample; base qualities were not kept.

The donors were healthy, HIV-negative adults with no recently reported acute infections or vaccinations. Every donor was a Caucasian adult residing in Nashville, Tennessee, USA. CD8 memory samples consisted of magnetically selected CD45RO+ cells combined with CCR7-negative CD45RA+ effector memory (TemRA) cells. Blood was collected by leukapheresis, and PBMCs were isolated by Ficoll-Histopaque density gradient centrifugation and then cryopreserved in liquid nitrogen vapor phase. Analytical flow cytometry was used to check the purity and quantity of every magnetically sorted T cell population. Each sorted fraction had its genomic DNA isolated and then quantified by UV absorbance on a Nanodrop 2000c. Study-wide conclusions, independent of this receptor: When a few donors were compared, the shared fraction of clonotypes was around 5% for naive CD4, 3.5% to 4% for naive CD8, about 2.5% for memory CD4, and 0.4% for memory CD8. Compared with non-shared clonotypes, clonotypes shared by all four sorted-subset donors had higher generation probabilities. Because the study included a small number of donors, the genetic and exposure-history diversity represented was limited. Pairwise subsampling indicated that sequencing depth was expected to affect the degree of clonotype sharing among donors. Larger estimated clonotype richness was generally found for naive subsets than for memory subsets. Rarefaction of sorted-subset datasets indicated incomplete sequencing despite the large sequencing depth. Sampling was limited to blood, and TCR repertoires in tissue likely differ from TCR repertoires in blood.

TCR CDR3 regions were amplified from genomic DNA by multiplex PCR using the deep immunoSEQ assay. For each cell subset, the extracted genomic DNA was distributed evenly across all wells of several immunoSEQ 96-well plates, and each plate served as one replicate. Each replicate PCR for sorted subsets received approximately 220 ng genomic DNA, equal to tens of thousands of T cell genomes. The purified libraries were quantified using a Qubit 3.0 fluorometer, sized with a Bioanalyzer 2100, and then quantified again using the KAPA Library Quantification kit. Every immunoSEQ 96-well plate was sequenced on a separate single-read 150-cycle Illumina NextSeq 550 flow cell. In the authors' own workflow: Because the immunoSEQ output included only junctional sequences and no quality scores, the filtering could not be the same as the filtering used for full-length reads. Sequences were annotated with PyIR, a Python wrapper for IgBLAST v1.9, using IMGT germline references to assign V/J genes and CDR3. Reads were removed for weak V/J assignments (E-value above 1e-6), missing CDR3, stop codons, out-of-frame junctions, or ambiguous translated residues. A V3J clonotype was defined by an identical inferred V gene, J gene, and CDR3 amino acid sequence. To compute the percentage overlap between repertoires, the number of shared unique clonotypes was divided by the size of the smaller repertoire. RTK rarefaction, the Chao1 estimator, and Recon v2.1 estimates of unobserved clonotypes were used to assess repertoire richness. For all TCRbeta clonotypes obtained by the gDNA method from several donors, generation probabilities were computed with OLGA. Imported from immuneACCESS, the table was reduced by TCRdb to in-frame sequences with V and J called. These copies leave out some clones; in studies compared against another copy, an unresolved V gene accounts for under half, and the cause of the remainder is not known. The V and J calls and clone size come from that table; D and trimming were worked out from the DNA. The sample includes about 380,000 clones, with roughly 96% observed a single time. Approximately 0.3% of the sample belongs to the ten largest clones.

Trimming leaves V shorter by 4 bases and J shorter by 10 bases, with the junction holding 10 bases beyond the gene matches. The germline V gene supplies CDR1 SQVTM and CDR2 ANQGSEA. The CDR3 runs 14 amino acids, cysteine and phenylalanine included. Only CDR3 DNA is held: 42 bases, read in frame from base 1. This receptor was identified in a man under 40 in good health. Sequenced: memory CD8+ T cells sorted from blood. Read against the paper, the sample's cell subset or site label means: CD45RO+ cells pooled with CCR7-negative TemRA cells. The chain is assembled from TRBV29-1 and TRBJ2-1, and TRBD2 aligns with 10 junction nucleotides. The base sequence is TGCAGCGTTGTGCCCCTAGCGGGAGTAGGGGAGCAGTTCTTC. It translates as CSVVPLAGVGEQFF.